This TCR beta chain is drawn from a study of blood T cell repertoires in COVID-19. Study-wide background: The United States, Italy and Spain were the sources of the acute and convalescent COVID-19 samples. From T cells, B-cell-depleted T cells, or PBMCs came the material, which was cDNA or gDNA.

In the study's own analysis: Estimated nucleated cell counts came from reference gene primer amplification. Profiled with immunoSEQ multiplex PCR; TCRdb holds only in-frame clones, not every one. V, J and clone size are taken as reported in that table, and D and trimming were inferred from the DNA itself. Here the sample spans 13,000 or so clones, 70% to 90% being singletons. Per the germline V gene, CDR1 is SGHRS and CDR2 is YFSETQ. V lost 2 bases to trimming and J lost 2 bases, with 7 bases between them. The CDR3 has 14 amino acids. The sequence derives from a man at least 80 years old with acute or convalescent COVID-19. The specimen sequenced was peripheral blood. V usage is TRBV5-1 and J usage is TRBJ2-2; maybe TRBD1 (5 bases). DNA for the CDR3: TGCGCCAGCAGCTTACAGGCCAACACCGGGGAGCTGTTTTTT. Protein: CASSLQANTGELFF.